This T cell receptor (beta chain) was captured by sequencing in a study of CD8 T cells in Susac syndrome (dated by TCRdb to the late 2010s). General notes on the study: Of the Susac syndrome patients who were sequenced, 5 or 6 had clinically active disease and 8 or 9 were in clinical remission. Susac syndrome patients were therapy-naive, on corticosteroids (some also receiving IVIg), or on IVIg alone at blood withdrawal. Repertoire sequencing was used to test whether CD8+ T cell activation and differentiation in Susac syndrome was antigen driven.

RNA was extracted with the RNeasy kit and roughly 0.45 to 1 ug was reverse transcribed using random hexamers. The immunoSEQ multiplex PCR assay, covering 54 Vbeta and 13 Jbeta segments, was used to amplify TCR beta CDR3 regions. To correct PCR amplification bias, a synthetic template baseline was used for both primer optimization and computational correction. The paper's processing steps were these. Reads were annotated to V, D and J genes per IMGT and analyzed with immunoSEQ Analyzer, keeping only productive sequences. Clonality was calculated as one minus the Shannon entropy normalized by log2 of the number of productive unique sequences. Public and private clones were assessed among the 100 most prevalent clones of each patient and control. Susac-specific clones were defined as absent from healthy and MS cohorts, roughly 1,100 published viral clones and other ImmuneACCESS disease sequences. In TCRdb, the public reads were trimmed at Q25 with fastp and aligned with MiXCR, with productive beta chains retained. Here each entry gathers all rows of one CDR3 protein and keeps the most common genes and DNA. Here the V and J calls rest on TCRdb's processing, not on the authors' analysis. Here the sample has about 240,000 distinct CDR3 sequences; about 95% occur a single time. Clones ranked in the top ten supply 0.1% of the sample.

CDR1 and CDR2 are read off the germline V gene as SGHRS and YFSETQ. The junction carries 16 bases between V and J, which are trimmed by 4 bases and 6 bases respectively. Reading from cysteine to phenylalanine, the CDR3 counts 14 amino acids. Just CDR3 DNA is preserved here, 42 bases in frame from base 1. Concerning this clonotype: Its antigen is not yet known. Base-call qualities are not available, and no considerably larger clone is one nucleotide away.

Peripheral blood CD8+ and CD4+ T cells from healthy donors, Susac syndrome patients and multiple sclerosis patients were profiled by high-throughput TCR beta sequencing. The Susac syndrome patients fulfilled recently defined diagnostic criteria for either definite or probable disease. CD8+ TEMRA cells were enriched by FACS, while bulk CD8+ and CD4+ T cells were purified by magnetic negative isolation. Blood was collected in EDTA tubes and processed within 24 hours, with PBMCs isolated through density gradient centrifugation. PBMCs intended for TCR sequencing were frozen in liquid nitrogen and were later thawed in a 37 degrees C water bath. The sorted or isolated CD4+, CD8+ and CD8+ TEMRA cells reached a purity of at least 90%. The full study reports these points: The number of individuals in the TCR sequencing and HLA analysis was recognized as being relatively small. The CD4+ T cell repertoire of patients with Susac syndrome showed no detectable clonal expansion.

Sequencing was performed on CD4+ T cells from PBMCs. The origin of this receptor is a human donor with Susac syndrome. The receptor chain draws on TRBV5-1 and TRBJ1-1; the D region possibly corresponds to TRBD1 (6 bases align). The encoded CDR3 is CASSVEDSSAEAFF. The nucleotides read TGCGCCAGCAGCGTAGAGGACAGTTCAGCTGAAGCTTTCTTT.